In its sample, the clone carrying this T cell receptor beta chain was seen a few times. Antigen specificity is unknown. This entry is derived from a study of OX40 agonist ivuxolimab in advanced cancers. Study at large: Given to patients was ivuxolimab, an agonistic anti-OX40 (CD134) antibody. Study-wide results and limits: Partial responders dosed at 0.1-3.0 mg/kg displayed clonal expansion ranking among the lowest. In a subset of nonresponders, normalized T-cell clonal expansion was also low.

Trimming stripped 1 base from V and 6 bases from J, with 15 bases between. The CDR3 totals 16 residues. Per germline, CDR1 SGHTA and CDR2 FQGNSA. TCRdb keeps only in-frame clones here, not all; method: immunoSEQ multiplex PCR. The sample consists of 60,000 to 65,000 clones, 84% of them appearing once. The clonotype comes from an adult with an advanced solid tumor such as melanoma, head and neck, liver or kidney cancer. This chain joins TRBV7-2 and TRBJ2-2; D possibly corresponds to TRBD1 (6 bases). The sample consisted of CD4+ or CD8+ T cells sorted from blood, taken in a trial of the OX40 agonist ivuxolimab. The CDR3 region is CASSLGQGIVAGELFF. CDR3 DNA sequence: TGTGCCAGCAGCTTAGGTCAGGGGATAGTTGCCGGGGAGCTGTTTTTT. Full variable domain (outside the CDR3, taken from reference TRBV7-2 and TRBJ2-2): GAGVSQSPSNKVTEKGKDVELRCDPISGHTALYWYRQSLGQGLEFLIYFQGNSAPDKSGLPSDRFSAERTGGSVSTLTIQRTQQEDSAVYLCASSLGQGIVAGELFFGEGSRLTVL.